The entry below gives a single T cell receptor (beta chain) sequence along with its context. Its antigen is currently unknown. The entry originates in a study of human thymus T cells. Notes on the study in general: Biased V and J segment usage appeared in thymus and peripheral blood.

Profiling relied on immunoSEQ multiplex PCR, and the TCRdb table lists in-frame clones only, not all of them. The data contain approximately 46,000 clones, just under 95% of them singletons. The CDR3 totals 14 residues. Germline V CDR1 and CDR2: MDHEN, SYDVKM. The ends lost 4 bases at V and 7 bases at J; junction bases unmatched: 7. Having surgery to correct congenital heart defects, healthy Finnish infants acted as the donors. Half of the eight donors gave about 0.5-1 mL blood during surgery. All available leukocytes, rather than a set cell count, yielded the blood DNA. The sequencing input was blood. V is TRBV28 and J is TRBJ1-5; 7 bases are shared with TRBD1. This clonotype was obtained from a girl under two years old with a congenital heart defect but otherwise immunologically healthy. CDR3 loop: CASSSWDSGQPQHF. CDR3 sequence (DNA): TGTGCCAGCAGTTCCTGGGACAGCGGGCAGCCCCAGCATTTT.